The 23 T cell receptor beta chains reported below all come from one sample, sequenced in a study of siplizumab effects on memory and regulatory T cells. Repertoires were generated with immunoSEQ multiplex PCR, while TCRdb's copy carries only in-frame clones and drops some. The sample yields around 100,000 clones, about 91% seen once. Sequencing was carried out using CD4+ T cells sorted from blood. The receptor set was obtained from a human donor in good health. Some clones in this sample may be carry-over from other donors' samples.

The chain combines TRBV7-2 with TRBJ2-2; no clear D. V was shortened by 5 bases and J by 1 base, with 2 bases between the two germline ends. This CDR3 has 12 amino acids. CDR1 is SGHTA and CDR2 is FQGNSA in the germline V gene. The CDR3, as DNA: TGTGCCAGCAGCAAGAACACCGGGGAGCTGTTTTTT. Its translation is CASSKNTGELFF.

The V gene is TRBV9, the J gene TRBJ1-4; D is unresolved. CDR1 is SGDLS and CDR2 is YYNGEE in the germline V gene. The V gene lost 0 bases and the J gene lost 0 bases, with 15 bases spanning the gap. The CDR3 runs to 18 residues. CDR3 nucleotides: TGTGCCAGCAGCGTAGATATAGAGTGGGGAACAACTAATGAAAAACTGTTTTTT. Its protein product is CASSVDIEWGTTNEKLFF.

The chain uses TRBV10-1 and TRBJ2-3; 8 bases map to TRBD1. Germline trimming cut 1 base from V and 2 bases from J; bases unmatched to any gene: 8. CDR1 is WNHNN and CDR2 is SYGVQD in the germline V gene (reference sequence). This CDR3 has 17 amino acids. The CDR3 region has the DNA TGCGCCAGCAGTGAGTTCGTAACAGGGGGGCCCACAGATACGCAGTATTTT. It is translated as CASSEFVTGGPTDTQYF.

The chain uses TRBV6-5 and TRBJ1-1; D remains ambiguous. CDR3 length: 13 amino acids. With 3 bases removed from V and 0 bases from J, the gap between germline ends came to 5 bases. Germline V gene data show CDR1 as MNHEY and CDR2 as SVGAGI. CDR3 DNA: TGTGCCAGCAGTTATGTTCTGAACACTGAAGCTTTCTTT. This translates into CASSYVLNTEAFF.

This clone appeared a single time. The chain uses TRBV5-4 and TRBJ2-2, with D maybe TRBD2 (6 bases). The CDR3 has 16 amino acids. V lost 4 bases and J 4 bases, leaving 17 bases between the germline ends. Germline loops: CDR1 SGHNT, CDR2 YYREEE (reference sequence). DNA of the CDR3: TGTGCCAGCAGCCCGGCAGGGACTCGGGGCACCGGGGAGCTGTTTTTT. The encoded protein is CASSPAGTRGTGELFF.

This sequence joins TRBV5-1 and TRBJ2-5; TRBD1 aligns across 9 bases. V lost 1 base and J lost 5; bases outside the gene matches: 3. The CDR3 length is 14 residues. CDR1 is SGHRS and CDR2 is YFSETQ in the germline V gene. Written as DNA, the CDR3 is TGCGCCAGCAGCTTGAGGACAGGGGAGGAGACCCAGTACTTC. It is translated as CASSLRTGEETQYF.

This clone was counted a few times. The CDR3 DNA sequence: TGCGCCAGCAGCGGTCCATCACGTCGGGTTTCGACCTCCGAGCAGTACTTC. Residues: CASSGPSRRVSTSEQYF. The V call is TRBV5-1, the J call TRBJ2-7; no firm D call. This CDR3 comprises 17 residues. The germline CDR1 and CDR2 sequences are SGHRS and YFSETQ. The V and J ends lost 4 bases and 6 bases respectively, with 26 bases between them.

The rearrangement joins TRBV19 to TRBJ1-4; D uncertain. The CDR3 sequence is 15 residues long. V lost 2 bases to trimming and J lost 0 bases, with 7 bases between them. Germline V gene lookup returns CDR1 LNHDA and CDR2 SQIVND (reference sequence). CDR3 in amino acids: CASSILGPTNEKLFF. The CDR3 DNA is TGTGCCAGTAGTATATTGGGTCCAACTAATGAAAAACTGTTTTTT. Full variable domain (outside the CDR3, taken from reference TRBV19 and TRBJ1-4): DGGITQSPKYLFRKEGQNVTLSCEQNLNHDAMYWYRQDPGQGLRLIYYSQIVNDFQKGDIAEGYSVSREKKESFPLTVTSAQKNPTAFYLCASSILGPTNEKLFFGSGTQLSVL.

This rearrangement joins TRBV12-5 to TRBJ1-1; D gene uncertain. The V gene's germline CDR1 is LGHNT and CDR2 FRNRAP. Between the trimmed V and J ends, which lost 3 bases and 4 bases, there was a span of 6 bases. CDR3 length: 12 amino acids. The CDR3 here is CASGLGLTEAFF. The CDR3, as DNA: TGTGCTAGTGGTTTAGGACTCACTGAAGCTTTCTTT.

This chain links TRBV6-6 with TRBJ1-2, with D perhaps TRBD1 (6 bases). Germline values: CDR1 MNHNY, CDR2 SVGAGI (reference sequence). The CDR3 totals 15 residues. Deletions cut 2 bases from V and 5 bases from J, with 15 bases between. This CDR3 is CASSYGGGAGYGYTF. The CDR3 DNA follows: TGTGCCAGCAGTTACGGTGGGGGGGCGGGGTATGGCTACACCTTC.

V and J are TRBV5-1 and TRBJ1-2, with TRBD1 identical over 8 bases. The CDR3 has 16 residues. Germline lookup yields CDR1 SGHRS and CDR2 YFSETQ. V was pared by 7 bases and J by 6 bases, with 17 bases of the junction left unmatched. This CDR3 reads CASGDPGGAVLDGYTF. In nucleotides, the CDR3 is TGCGCCAGCGGTGATCCAGGGGGCGCGGTTCTGGATGGCTACACCTTC.

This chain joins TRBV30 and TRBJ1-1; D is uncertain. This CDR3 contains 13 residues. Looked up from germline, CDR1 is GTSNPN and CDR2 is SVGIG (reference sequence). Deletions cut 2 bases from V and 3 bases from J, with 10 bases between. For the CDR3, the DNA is TGTGCCTGGAGTTTGGAGGGAGACACTGAAGCTTTCTTT. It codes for CAWSLEGDTEAFF.

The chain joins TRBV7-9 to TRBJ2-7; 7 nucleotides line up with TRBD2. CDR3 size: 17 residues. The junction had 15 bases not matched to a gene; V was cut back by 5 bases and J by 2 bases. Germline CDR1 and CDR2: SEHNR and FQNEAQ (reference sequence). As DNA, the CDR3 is TGTGCCAGCAGCCCACGGGGCGGGAGTCCCCTAACCTACGAGCAGTACTTC. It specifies CASSPRGGSPLTYEQYF.

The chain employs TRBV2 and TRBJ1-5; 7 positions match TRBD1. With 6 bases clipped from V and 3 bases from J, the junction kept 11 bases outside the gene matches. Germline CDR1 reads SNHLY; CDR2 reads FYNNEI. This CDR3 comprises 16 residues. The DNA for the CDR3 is TGTGCCAGCAGCGGATCTAGGACAGGCCCCAATCAGCCCCAGCATTTT. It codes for CASSGSRTGPNQPQHF.

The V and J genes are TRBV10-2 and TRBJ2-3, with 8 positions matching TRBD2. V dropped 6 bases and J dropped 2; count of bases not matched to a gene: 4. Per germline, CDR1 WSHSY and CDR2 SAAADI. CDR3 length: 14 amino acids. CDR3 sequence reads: CASRTSGYTDTQYF. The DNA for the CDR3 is TGCGCCAGCAGAACTAGCGGCTACACAGATACGCAGTATTTT.

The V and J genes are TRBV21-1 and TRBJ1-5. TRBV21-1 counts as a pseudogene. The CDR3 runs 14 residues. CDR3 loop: CASTGGASNQPQHF. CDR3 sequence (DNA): TGTGCCAGCACCGGAGGAGCGAGCAATCAGCCCCAGCATTTT.

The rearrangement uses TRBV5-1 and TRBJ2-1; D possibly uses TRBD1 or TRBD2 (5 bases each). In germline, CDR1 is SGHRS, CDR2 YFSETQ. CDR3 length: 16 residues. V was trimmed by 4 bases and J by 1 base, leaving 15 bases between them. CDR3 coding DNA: TGCGCCAGCAGCCCCGTTGGCAGGGAGTCCTACAATGAGCAGTTCTTC. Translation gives CASSPVGRESYNEQFF.

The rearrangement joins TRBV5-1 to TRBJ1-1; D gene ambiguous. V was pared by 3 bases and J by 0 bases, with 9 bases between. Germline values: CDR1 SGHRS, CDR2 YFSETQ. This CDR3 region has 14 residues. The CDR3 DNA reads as TGCGCCAGCAGCTCACCCTCAATGAACACTGAAGCTTTCTTT. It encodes CASSSPSMNTEAFF.

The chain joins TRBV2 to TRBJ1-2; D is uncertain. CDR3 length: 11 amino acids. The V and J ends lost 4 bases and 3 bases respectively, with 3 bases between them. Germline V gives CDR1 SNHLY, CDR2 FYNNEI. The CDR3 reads CASSAHYGYTF. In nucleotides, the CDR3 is TGTGCCAGCAGTGCGCACTATGGCTACACCTTC. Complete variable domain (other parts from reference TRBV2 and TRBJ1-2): EPEVTQTPSHQVTQMGQEVILRCVPISNHLYFYWYRQILGQKVEFLVSFYNNEISEKSEIFDDQFSVERPDGSNFTLKIRSTKLEDSAMYFCASSAHYGYTFGSGTRLTVV.

DNA for the CDR3: TGTGCCAGCAGTGAATATGGGGGCAGCCAAGAGACCCAGTACTTC. Translated: CASSEYGGSQETQYF. This chain links TRBV25-1 with TRBJ2-5; D possibly corresponds to TRBD1 (6 bases). The CDR3 runs 15 residues. Trimming pared 0 bases from V and 1 base from J, leaving 9 bases between. Germline assignment: CDR1 MGHDK and CDR2 SYGVNS.

The CDR3 sequence is CASSIRSGGQYF. The CDR3, as DNA: TGTGCCAGCAGTATCAGGTCGGGGGGCCAGTACTTC. The rearrangement joins TRBV27 to TRBJ2-5; 7 bases align to TRBD2. V dropped 5 bases and J dropped 10; count of bases not matched to a gene: 7. The CDR3 consists of 12 residues. CDR1 is MNHEY, CDR2 SMNVEV, per germline (reference sequence).

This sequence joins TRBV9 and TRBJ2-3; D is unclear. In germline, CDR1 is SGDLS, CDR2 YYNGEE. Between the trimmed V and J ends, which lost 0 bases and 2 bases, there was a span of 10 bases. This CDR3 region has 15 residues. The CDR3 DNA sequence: TGTGCCAGCAGCGTAGACGTACAGTACACAGATACGCAGTATTTT. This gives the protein CASSVDVQYTDTQYF. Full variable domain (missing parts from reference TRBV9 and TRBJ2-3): DSGVTQTPKHLITATGQRVTLRCSPRSGDLSVYWYQQSLDQGLQFLIQYYNGEERAKGNILERFSAQQFPDLHSELNLSSLELGDSALYFCASSVDVQYTDTQYFGPGTRLTVL.

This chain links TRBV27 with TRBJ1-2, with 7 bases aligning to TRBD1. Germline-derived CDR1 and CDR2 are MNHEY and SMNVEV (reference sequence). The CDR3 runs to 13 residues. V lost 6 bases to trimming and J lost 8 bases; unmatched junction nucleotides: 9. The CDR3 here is CASSSGGVGGYTF. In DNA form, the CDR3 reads TGTGCCAGCAGCTCAGGGGGGGTAGGAGGCTACACCTTC.